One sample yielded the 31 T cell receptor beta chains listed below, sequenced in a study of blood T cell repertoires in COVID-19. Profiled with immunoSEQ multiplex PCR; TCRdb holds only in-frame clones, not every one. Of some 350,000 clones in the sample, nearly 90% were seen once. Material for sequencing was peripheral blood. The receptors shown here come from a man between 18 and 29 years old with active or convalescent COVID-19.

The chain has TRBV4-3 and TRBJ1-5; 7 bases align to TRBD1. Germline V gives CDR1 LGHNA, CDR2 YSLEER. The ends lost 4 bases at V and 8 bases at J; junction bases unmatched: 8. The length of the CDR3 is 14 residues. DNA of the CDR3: TGCGCCAGCAGCCTAGGGACAGTCGGGGAGCCCCAGCATTTT. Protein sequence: CASSLGTVGEPQHF.

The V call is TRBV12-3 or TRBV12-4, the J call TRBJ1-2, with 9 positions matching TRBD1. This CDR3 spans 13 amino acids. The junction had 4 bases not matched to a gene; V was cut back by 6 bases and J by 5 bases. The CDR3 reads CASRRTGDYGYTF. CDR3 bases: TGTGCCAGCAGACGGACAGGGGATTATGGCTACACCTTC.

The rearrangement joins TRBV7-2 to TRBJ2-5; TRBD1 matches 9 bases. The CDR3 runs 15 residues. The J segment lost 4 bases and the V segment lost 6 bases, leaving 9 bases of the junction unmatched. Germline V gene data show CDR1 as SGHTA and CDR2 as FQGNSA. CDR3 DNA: TGTGCCAGCAGACCGAGAACAGGGGGCGCAGAGACCCAGTACTTC. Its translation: CASRPRTGGAETQYF.

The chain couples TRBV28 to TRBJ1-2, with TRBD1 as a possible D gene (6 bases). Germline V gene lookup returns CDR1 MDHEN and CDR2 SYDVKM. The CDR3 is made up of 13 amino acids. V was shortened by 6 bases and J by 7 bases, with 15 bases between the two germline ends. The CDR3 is CASSSLSRGGYTF. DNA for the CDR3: TGTGCCAGCAGCTCCCTCAGCAGGGGTGGCTACACCTTC.

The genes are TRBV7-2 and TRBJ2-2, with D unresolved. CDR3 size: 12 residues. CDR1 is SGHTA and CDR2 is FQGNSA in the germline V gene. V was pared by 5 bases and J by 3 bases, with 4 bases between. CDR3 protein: CASSEYTGELFF. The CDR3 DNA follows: TGTGCCAGCAGCGAGTACACCGGGGAGCTGTTTTTT.

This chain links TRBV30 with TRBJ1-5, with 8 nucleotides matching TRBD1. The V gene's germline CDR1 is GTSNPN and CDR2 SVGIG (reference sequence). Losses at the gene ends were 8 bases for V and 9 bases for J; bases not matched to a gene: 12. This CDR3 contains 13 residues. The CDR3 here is CAGKDRAEGPQHF. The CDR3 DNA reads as TGTGCCGGGAAGGACAGGGCGGAGGGGCCCCAGCATTTT.

The CDR3 coding sequence is TGTGCCAGCCGACCGCGGGATAGCAATCAGCCCCAGCATTTT. Translating gives CASRPRDSNQPQHF. V is TRBV6-6 and J is TRBJ1-5; unclear D gene. CDR1 is MNHNY and CDR2 is SVGAGI in the germline V gene (reference sequence). Trimming took off 8 bases at V and 0 bases at J, with 11 bases between the two ends. The CDR3 consists of 14 residues.

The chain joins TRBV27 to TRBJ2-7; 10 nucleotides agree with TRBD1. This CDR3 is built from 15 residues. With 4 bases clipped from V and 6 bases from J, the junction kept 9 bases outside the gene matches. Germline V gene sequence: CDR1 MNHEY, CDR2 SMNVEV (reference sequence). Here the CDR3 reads CASSSPGQGIVEQYF. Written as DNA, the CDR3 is TGTGCCAGCAGTTCGCCGGGACAGGGGATAGTCGAGCAGTACTTC.

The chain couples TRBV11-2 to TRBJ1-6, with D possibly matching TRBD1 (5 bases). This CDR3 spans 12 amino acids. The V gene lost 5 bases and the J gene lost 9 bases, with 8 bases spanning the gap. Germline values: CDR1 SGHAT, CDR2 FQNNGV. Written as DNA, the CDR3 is TGTGCCAGCAGCCAACAGGCTTCACCCCTCCACTTT. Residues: CASSQQASPLHF.

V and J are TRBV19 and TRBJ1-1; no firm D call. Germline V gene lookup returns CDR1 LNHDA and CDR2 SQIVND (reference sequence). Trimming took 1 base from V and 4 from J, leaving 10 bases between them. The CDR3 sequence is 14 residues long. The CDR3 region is CASSIVTAGTEAFF. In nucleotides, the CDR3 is TGTGCCAGTAGTATAGTTACGGCAGGCACTGAAGCTTTCTTT.

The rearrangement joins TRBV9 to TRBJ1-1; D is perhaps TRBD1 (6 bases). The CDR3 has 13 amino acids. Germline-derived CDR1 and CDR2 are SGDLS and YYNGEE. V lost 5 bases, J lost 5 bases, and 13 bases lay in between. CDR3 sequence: CASREQGGTEAFF. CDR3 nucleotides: TGTGCCAGCAGGGAACAGGGTGGAACTGAAGCTTTCTTT.

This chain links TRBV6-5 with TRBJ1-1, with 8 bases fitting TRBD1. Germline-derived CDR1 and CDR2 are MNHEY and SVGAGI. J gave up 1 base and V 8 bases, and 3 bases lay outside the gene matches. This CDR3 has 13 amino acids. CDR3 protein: CASHRGKNTEAFF. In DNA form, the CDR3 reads TGTGCCAGCCACAGGGGGAAGAACACTGAAGCTTTCTTT.

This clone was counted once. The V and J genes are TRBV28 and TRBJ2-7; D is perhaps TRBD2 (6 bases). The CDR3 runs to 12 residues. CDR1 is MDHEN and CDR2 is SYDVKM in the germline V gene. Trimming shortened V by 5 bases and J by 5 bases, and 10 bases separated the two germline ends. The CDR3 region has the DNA TGTGCCAGCAGTGGAGGGTTGGACGAGCAGTACTTC. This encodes CASSGGLDEQYF.

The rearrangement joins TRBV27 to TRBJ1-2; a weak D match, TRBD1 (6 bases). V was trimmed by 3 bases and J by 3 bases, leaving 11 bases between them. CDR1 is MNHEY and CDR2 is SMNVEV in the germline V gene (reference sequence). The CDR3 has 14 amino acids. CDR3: CASSLGQGHYGYTF. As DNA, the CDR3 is TGTGCCAGCAGTTTGGGTCAGGGGCACTATGGCTACACCTTC.

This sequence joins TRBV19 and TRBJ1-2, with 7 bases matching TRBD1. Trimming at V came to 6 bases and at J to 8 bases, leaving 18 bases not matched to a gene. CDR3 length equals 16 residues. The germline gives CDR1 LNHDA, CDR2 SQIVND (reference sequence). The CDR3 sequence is CASSTGQLQGLIGYTF. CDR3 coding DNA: TGTGCCAGTAGCACGGGACAGCTTCAAGGTTTGATCGGCTACACCTTC.

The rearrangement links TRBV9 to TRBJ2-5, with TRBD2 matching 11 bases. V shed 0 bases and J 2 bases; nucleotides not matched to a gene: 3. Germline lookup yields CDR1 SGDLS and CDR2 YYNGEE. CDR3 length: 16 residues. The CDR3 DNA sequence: TGTGCCAGCAGCGTAGCCACTAGCGGGGGACAAGAGACCCAGTACTTC. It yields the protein CASSVATSGGQETQYF. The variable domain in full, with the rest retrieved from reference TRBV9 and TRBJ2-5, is DSGVTQTPKHLITATGQRVTLRCSPRSGDLSVYWYQQSLDQGLQFLIQYYNGEERAKGNILERFSAQQFPDLHSELNLSSLELGDSALYFCASSVATSGGQETQYFGPGTRLLVL.

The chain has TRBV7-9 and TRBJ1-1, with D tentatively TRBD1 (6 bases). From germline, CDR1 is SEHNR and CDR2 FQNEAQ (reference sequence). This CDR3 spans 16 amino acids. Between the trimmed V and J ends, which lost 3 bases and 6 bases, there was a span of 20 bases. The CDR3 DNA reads TGTGCCAGCAGCTTGGGGGCCGGGACTAAAGGGTCTGAAGCTTTCTTT. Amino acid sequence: CASSLGAGTKGSEAFF.

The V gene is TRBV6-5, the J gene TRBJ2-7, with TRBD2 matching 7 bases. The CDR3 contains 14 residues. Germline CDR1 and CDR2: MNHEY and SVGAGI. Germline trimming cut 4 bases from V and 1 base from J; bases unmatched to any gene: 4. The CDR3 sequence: CASSWEGRSYEQYF. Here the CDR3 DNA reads TGTGCCAGCAGTTGGGAGGGCCGGTCCTACGAGCAGTACTTC.

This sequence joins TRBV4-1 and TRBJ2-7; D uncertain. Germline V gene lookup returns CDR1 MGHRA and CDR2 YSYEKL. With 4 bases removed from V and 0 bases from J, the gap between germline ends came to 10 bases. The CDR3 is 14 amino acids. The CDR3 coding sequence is TGCGCCAGCAGCCCCCGGGTTCTCTCCTACGAGCAGTACTTC. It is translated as CASSPRVLSYEQYF.

In nucleotides, the CDR3 is TGTGCCAGCAGTGAGGGTCTAGCGGGGAGCTCCTACAATGAGCAGTTCTTC. Translated: CASSEGLAGSSYNEQFF. The chain has TRBV2 and TRBJ2-1; 9 bases align to TRBD2. Germline assignment: CDR1 SNHLY and CDR2 FYNNEI. The V segment lost 3 bases and the J segment 0 bases; nucleotides outside the gene matches: 6. The length of the CDR3 is 17 residues. The whole variable domain, filled in from reference TRBV2 and TRBJ2-1, reads EPEVTQTPSHQVTQMGQEVILRCVPISNHLYFYWYRQILGQKVEFLVSFYNNEISEKSEIFDDQFSVERPDGSNFTLKIRSTKLEDSAMYFCASSEGLAGSSYNEQFFGPGTRLTVL.

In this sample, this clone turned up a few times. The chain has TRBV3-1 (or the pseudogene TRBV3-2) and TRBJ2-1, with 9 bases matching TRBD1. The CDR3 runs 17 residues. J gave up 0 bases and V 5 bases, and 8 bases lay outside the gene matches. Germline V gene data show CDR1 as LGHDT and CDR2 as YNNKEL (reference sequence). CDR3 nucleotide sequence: TGTGCCAGCAGCTATAGGACAGGGGCGATCTCCTACAATGAGCAGTTCTTC. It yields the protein CASSYRTGAISYNEQFF.

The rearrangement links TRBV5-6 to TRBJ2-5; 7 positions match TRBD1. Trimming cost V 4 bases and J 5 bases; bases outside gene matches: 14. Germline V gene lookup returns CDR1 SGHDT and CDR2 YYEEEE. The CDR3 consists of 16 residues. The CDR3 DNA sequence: TGTGCCAGCAGCGGTTCGACAGGGCGTGCCGGGGAGACCCAGTACTTC. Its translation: CASSGSTGRAGETQYF.

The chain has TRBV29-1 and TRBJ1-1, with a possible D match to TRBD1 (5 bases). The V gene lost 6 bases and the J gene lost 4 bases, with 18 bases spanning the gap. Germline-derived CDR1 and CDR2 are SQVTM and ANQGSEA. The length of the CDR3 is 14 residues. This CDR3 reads CSVTPRGGTTEAFF. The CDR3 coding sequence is TGCAGCGTGACTCCCCGGGGGGGGACCACTGAAGCTTTCTTT.

The CDR3 is CSVVSGRGRRMNTEAFF. The CDR3 DNA is TGCAGCGTTGTATCGGGCAGGGGGCGAAGAATGAACACTGAAGCTTTCTTT. J is TRBJ1-1 and V is TRBV29-1; 8 bases fit TRBD1. The CDR3 consists of 17 residues. V dropped 4 bases and J dropped 0; count of bases not matched to a gene: 13. Germline loops: CDR1 SQVTM, CDR2 ANQGSEA. Full variable domain (rest looked up from reference TRBV29-1 and TRBJ1-1): SAVISQKPSRDICQRGTSLTIQCQVDSQVTMMFWYRQQPGQSLTLIATANQGSEATYESGFVIDKFPISRPNLTFSTLTVSNMSPEDSSIYLCSVVSGRGRRMNTEAFFGQGTRLTVV.

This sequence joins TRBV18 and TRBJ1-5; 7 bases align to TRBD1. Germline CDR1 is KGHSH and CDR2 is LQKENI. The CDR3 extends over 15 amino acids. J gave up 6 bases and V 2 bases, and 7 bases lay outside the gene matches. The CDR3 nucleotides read TGTGCCAGCTCACCAGCCGACAGGGCGGGTCAGCCCCAGCATTTT. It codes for CASSPADRAGQPQHF.

CDR3 DNA: TGTGCCAGCAGCCCATTAGACAGGGGGCATGAAAAACTGTTTTTT. It is translated as CASSPLDRGHEKLFF. The chain recombines TRBV7-2 with TRBJ1-4; TRBD1 matches at 10 bases. This CDR3 has 15 residues. Losses at the gene ends were 5 bases for V and 6 bases for J; bases not matched to a gene: 6. The germline CDR1 and CDR2 sequences are SGHTA and FQGNSA.

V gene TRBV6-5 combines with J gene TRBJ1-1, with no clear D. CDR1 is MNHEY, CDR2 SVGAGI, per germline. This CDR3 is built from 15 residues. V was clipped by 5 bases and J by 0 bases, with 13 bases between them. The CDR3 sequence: CASSPPWAMNTEAFF. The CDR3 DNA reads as TGTGCCAGCAGTCCCCCGTGGGCCATGAACACTGAAGCTTTCTTT.

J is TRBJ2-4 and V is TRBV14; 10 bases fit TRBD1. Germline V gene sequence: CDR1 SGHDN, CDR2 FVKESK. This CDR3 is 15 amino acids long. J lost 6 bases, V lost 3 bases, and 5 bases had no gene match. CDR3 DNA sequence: TGTGCCAGCAGCCACCGGGACAGGGGTTTAAACATTCAGTACTTC. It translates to CASSHRDRGLNIQYF.

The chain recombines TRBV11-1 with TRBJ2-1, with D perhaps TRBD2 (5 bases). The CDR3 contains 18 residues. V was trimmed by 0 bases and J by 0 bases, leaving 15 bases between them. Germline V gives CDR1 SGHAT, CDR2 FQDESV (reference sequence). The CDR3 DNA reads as TGTGCCAGCAGCTTAGCGTTCCGGGGTTCGAGCTCCTACAATGAGCAGTTCTTC. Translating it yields CASSLAFRGSSSYNEQFF.

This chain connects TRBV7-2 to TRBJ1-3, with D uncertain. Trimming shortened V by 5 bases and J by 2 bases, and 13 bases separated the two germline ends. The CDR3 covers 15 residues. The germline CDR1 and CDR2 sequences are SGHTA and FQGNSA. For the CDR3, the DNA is TGTGCCAGCAGCACGGGATCCGGGGCTGGAAACACCATATATTTT. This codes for CASSTGSGAGNTIYF.

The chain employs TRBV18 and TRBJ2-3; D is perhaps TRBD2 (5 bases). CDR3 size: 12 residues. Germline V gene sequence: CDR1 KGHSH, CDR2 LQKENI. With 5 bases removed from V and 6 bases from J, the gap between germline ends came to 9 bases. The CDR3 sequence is CASSGSSDTQYF. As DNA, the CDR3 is TGTGCCAGCTCAGGGAGTTCTGATACGCAGTATTTT.